Listed below are T cell receptor beta chains from one sample, sequenced in a study of TIL therapy for anti-PD-1-resistant metastatic lung cancer. Using immunoSEQ multiplex PCR, the repertoire was profiled, and TCRdb retains in-frame clones only, with some absent. The sample includes tens of thousands of clones, approximately 86% of them seen just once. Sequencing used blood, obtained at baseline. These receptors all stem from a person between 25 and 79 years old with non-small cell lung cancer. CDR3s include the opening cysteine and the closing phenylalanine or tryptophan. D genes are given only for firm matches. Clone size is shown for a subset of rows, as once, few, many or a class of expanded clone.

J gene: TRBJ2-1
V gene: TRBV4-3
clone size: .
D gene: .
CDR3 protein: CASSPEEAGYNEQFF
CDR3 DNA: TGCGCCAGCAGTCCCGAGGAGGCAGGGTACAATGAGCAGTTCTTC

J gene: TRBJ1-2
V gene: TRBV7-2
clone size: .
D gene: .
CDR3 protein: CASSLADPLRGYTF
CDR3 DNA: TGTGCCAGCAGCTTAGCTGACCCCCTGCGGGGCTACACCTTC

J gene: TRBJ1-6
V gene: TRBV11-2
clone size: .
D gene: .
CDR3 protein: CASSLYNSPLHF
CDR3 DNA: TGTGCCAGCAGCCTCTATAATTCACCCCTCCACTTT

J gene: TRBJ2-5
V gene: TRBV6-1
clone size: .
D gene: .
CDR3 protein: CASSEAIAGTQYF
CDR3 DNA: TGTGCCAGCAGTGAAGCAATCGCGGGGACCCAGTACTTC

J gene: TRBJ2-1
V gene: TRBV3-1/TRBV3-2
clone size: once
D gene: .
CDR3 protein: CASSQADIDNEQFF
CDR3 DNA: TGTGCCAGCAGCCAAGCCGACATAGACAATGAGCAGTTCTTC

J gene: TRBJ2-5
V gene: TRBV2
clone size: .
D gene: .
CDR3 protein: CASRLEETQYF
CDR3 DNA: TGTGCCAGCAGATTGGAAGAGACCCAGTACTTC

J gene: TRBJ2-7
V gene: TRBV19
clone size: few
D gene: TRBD2
CDR3 protein: CASSIMAGGREQYF
CDR3 DNA: TGTGCCAGTAGTATTATGGCGGGAGGCCGCGAGCAGTACTTC

J gene: TRBJ1-5
V gene: TRBV7-6
clone size: .
D gene: .
CDR3 protein: CVPKTILQPQHF
CDR3 DNA: TGTGTTCCCAAAACCATCCTTCAGCCCCAGCATTTT

J gene: TRBJ2-7
V gene: TRBV21-1
clone size: once
D gene: .
CDR3 protein: CASSKGEQYF
CDR3 DNA: TGTGCCAGCAGCAAAGGCGAGCAGTACTTC

J gene: TRBJ1-1
V gene: TRBV19
clone size: .
D gene: .
CDR3 protein: CASSIDGVSGTSAFF
CDR3 DNA: TGTGCCAGTAGTATAGATGGGGTGTCAGGGACGTCTGCTTTCTTT

J gene: TRBJ2-2
V gene: TRBV28
clone size: .
D gene: TRBD2
CDR3 protein: CASSQPTSLAGGPDTGELFF
CDR3 DNA: TGTGCCAGCAGTCAACCCACCTCACTAGCGGGAGGGCCAGACACCGGGGAGCTGTTTTTT

J gene: TRBJ2-1
V gene: TRBV6-4
clone size: .
D gene: .
CDR3 protein: CASSLKPSSYNEQFF
CDR3 DNA: TGTGCCAGCTCCCTCAAGCCCAGCTCCTACAATGAGCAGTTCTTC

J gene: TRBJ1-4
V gene: TRBV27
clone size: .
D gene: .
CDR3 protein: CASSLSWSNEKLFF
CDR3 DNA: TGTGCCAGCAGTTTATCTTGGAGCAATGAAAAACTGTTTTTT

J gene: TRBJ2-1
V gene: TRBV28
clone size: .
D gene: TRBD2
CDR3 protein: CASSFGASGGDSYNEQFF
CDR3 DNA: TGTGCCAGCAGTTTCGGGGCTAGCGGGGGGGACTCCTACAATGAGCAGTTCTTC

J gene: TRBJ2-1
V gene: TRBV4-3
clone size: .
D gene: TRBD2
CDR3 protein: CASSHHSGGPYNEQFF
CDR3 DNA: TGCGCCAGCAGCCACCATAGCGGGGGCCCGTACAATGAGCAGTTCTTC

J gene: TRBJ2-5
V gene: TRBV11-2
clone size: .
D gene: .
CDR3 protein: CASKSRGWETQYF
CDR3 DNA: TGTGCCAGCAAAAGCCGGGGCTGGGAGACCCAGTACTTC

J gene: TRBJ2-5
V gene: TRBV5-1
clone size: .
D gene: .
CDR3 protein: CASSFSGAPQETQYF
CDR3 DNA: TGCGCCAGCAGCTTCTCGGGAGCTCCTCAAGAGACCCAGTACTTC

J gene: TRBJ1-1
V gene: TRBV30
clone size: .
D gene: TRBD1
CDR3 protein: CARSAGTGVTEAFF
CDR3 DNA: TGTGCCCGCTCAGCCGGGACAGGTGTCACTGAAGCTTTCTTT

J gene: TRBJ2-7
V gene: TRBV7-3
clone size: .
D gene: .
CDR3 protein: CASSLTGAREQYF
CDR3 DNA: TGTGCCAGCAGCTTAACGGGGGCGCGGGAGCAGTACTTC

J gene: TRBJ1-1
V gene: TRBV19
clone size: .
D gene: TRBD1
CDR3 protein: CASSIGTGRWMNTEAFF
CDR3 DNA: TGTGCCAGTAGTATAGGGACAGGACGTTGGATGAACACTGAAGCTTTCTTT

J gene: TRBJ2-7
V gene: TRBV7-9
clone size: .
D gene: TRBD2
CDR3 protein: CASSPEGLAGNEQYF
CDR3 DNA: TGTGCCAGCAGCCCAGAGGGACTAGCGGGAAACGAGCAGTACTTC

J gene: TRBJ2-7
V gene: TRBV5-6
clone size: .
D gene: TRBD2
CDR3 protein: CASSLKSSGSYEQYF
CDR3 DNA: TGTGCCAGCAGCTTGAAATCTAGCGGGAGCTACGAGCAGTACTTC

J gene: TRBJ1-2
V gene: TRBV15
clone size: .
D gene: .
CDR3 protein: CATSRGGQYGYTF
CDR3 DNA: TGTGCCACCAGCAGAGGCGGACAATACGGCTACACCTTC

J gene: TRBJ1-2
V gene: TRBV11-2
clone size: .
D gene: .
CDR3 protein: CASSYPGGRYGYTF
CDR3 DNA: TGTGCCAGCAGCTATCCGGGGGGCCGGTATGGCTACACCTTC

J gene: TRBJ2-5
V gene: TRBV28
clone size: .
D gene: .
CDR3 protein: CASNPSAIRETQYF
CDR3 DNA: TGTGCCAGCAACCCCTCGGCCATTAGGGAGACCCAGTACTTC

J gene: TRBJ1-6
V gene: TRBV6-5
clone size: .
D gene: TRBD1
CDR3 protein: CASTPRTGRDSPLHF
CDR3 DNA: TGTGCCAGCACCCCCAGGACAGGGAGGGACTCACCCCTCCACTTT

J gene: TRBJ1-6
V gene: TRBV9
clone size: .
D gene: .
CDR3 protein: CASSVAGGSYNSPLHF
CDR3 DNA: TGTGCCAGCAGCGTAGCGGGGGGCTCCTATAATTCACCCCTCCACTTT